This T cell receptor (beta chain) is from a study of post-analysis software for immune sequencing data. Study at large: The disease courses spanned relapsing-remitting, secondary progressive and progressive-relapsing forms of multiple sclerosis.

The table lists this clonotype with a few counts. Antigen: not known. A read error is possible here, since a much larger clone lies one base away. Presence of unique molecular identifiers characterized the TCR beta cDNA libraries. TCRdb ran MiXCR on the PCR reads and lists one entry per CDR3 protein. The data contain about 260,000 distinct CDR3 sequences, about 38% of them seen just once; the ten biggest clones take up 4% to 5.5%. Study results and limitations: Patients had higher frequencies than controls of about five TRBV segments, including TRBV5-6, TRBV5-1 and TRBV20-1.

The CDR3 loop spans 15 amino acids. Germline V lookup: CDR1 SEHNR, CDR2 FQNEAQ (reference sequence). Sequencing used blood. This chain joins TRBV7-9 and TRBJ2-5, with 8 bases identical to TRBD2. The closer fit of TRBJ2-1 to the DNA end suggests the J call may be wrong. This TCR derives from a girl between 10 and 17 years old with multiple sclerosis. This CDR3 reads CASSLEGTSQETQFF. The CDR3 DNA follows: TGTGCCAGCAGCTTAGAGGGGACTAGTCAAGAGACCCAGTTCTTC.